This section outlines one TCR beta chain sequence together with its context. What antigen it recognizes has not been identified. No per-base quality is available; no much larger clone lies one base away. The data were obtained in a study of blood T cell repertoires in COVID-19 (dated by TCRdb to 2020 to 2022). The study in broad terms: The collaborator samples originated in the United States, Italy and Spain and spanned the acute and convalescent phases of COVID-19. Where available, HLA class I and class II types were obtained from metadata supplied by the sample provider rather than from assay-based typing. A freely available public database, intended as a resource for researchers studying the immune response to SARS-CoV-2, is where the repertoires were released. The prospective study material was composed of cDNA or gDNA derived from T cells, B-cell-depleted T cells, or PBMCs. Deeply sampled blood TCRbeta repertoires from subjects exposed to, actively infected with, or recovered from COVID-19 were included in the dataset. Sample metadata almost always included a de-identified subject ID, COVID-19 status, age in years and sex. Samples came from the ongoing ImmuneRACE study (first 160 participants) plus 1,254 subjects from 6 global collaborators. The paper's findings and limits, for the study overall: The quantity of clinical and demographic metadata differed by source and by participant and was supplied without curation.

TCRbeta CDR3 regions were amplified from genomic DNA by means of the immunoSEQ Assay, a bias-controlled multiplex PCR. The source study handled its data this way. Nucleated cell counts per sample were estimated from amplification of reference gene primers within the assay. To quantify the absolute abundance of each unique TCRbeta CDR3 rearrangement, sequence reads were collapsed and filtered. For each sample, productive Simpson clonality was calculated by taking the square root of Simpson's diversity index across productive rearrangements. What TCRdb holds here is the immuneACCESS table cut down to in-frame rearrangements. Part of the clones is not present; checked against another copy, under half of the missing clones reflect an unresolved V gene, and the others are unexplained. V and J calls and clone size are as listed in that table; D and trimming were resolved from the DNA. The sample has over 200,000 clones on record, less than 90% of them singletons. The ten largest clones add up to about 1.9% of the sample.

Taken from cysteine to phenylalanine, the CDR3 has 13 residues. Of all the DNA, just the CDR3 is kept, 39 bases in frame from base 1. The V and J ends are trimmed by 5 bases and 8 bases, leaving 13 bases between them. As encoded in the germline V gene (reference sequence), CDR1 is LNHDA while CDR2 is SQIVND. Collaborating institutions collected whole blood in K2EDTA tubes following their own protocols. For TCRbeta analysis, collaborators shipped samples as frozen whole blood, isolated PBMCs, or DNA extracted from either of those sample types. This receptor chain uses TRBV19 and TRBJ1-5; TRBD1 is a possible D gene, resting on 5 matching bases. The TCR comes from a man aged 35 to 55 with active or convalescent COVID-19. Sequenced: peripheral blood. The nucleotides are TGTGCCAGTAGTCCCCAGGCCAGGGAGCCCCAGCATTTT. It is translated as CASSPQAREPQHF. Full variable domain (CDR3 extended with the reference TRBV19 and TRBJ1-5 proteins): DGGITQSPKYLFRKEGQNVTLSCEQNLNHDAMYWYRQDPGQGLRLIYYSQIVNDFQKGDIAEGYSVSREKKESFPLTVTSAQKNPTAFYLCASSPQAREPQHFGDGTRLSIL.